The rows below give T cell receptor beta chains drawn from one sample of a study of blood T cells in healthy people across ages. TCRdb fed the 5' RACE reads into MiXCR, producing one record per CDR3 protein. Altogether fewer than 700,000 distinct CDR3 sequences are present, about 43% being singletons, with the ten largest covering around 30%. The material sequenced was blood. The source of these receptors is a man aged 80 or over in good health. Each CDR3 is given with its conserved first and last residue. The order of the fields is V gene, J gene, CDR3 length, CDR3 protein.

v_call: TRBV28; j_call: TRBJ1-1; cdr3_length: 15; cdr3_aa: CASSLSGTGGTEAFF
v_call: TRBV4-3; j_call: TRBJ2-2; cdr3_length: 13; cdr3_aa: CASSQLMAGELFF
v_call: TRBV6-2/TRBV6-3; j_call: NA; cdr3_length: 13; cdr3_aa: CASSSQGMGEQYF
v_call: TRBV27; j_call: TRBJ1-6; cdr3_length: 15; cdr3_aa: CASSLSGTAGSPLHF
v_call: TRBV15; j_call: TRBJ2-3; cdr3_length: 14; cdr3_aa: CATSRQGATDTQYF
v_call: TRBV3-1; j_call: TRBJ2-1; cdr3_length: 16; cdr3_aa: CASSQVLAGSYNEQFF
v_call: TRBV25-1; j_call: TRBJ1-2; cdr3_length: 17; cdr3_aa: CASSVHGTGASFYGYTF
v_call: TRBV7-8; j_call: TRBJ2-6; cdr3_length: 16; cdr3_aa: CASSLNRGGGANVLTF
v_call: TRBV28; j_call: TRBJ2-2; cdr3_length: 15; cdr3_aa: CASSFLGGSIGELFF
v_call: TRBV12-5; j_call: TRBJ2-1; cdr3_length: 13; cdr3_aa: CASGLSKGREQFF